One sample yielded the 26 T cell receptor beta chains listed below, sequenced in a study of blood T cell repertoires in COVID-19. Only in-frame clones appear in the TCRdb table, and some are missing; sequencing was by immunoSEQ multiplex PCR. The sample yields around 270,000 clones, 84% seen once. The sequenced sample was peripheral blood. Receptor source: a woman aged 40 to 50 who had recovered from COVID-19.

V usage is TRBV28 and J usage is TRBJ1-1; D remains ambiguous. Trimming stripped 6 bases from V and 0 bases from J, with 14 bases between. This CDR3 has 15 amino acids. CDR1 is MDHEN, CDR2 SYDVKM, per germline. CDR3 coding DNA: TGTGCCAGCAGCCATGCTGGGCCCATGAACACTGAAGCTTTCTTT. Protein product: CASSHAGPMNTEAFF.

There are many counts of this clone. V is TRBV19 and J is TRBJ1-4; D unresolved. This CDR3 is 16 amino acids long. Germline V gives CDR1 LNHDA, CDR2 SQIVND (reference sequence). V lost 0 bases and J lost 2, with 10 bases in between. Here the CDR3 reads CASSIDRGGTNEKLFF. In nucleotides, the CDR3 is TGTGCCAGTAGTATAGATCGAGGTGGCACTAATGAAAAACTGTTTTTT.

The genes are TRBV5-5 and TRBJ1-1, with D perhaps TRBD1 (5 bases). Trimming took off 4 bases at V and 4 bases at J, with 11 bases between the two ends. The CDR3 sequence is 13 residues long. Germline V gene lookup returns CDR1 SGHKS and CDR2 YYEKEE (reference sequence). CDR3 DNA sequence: TGTGCCAGCAGCCGGGTAGGGGTCACTGAAGCTTTCTTT. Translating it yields CASSRVGVTEAFF.

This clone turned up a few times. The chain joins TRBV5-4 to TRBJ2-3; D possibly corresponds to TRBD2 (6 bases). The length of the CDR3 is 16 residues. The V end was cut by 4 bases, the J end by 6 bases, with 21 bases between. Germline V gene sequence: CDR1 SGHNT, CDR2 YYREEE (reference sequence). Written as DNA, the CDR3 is TGTGCCAGCAGCCACCGGGACTCCGGACTATCGGATACGCAGTATTTT. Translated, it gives CASSHRDSGLSDTQYF.

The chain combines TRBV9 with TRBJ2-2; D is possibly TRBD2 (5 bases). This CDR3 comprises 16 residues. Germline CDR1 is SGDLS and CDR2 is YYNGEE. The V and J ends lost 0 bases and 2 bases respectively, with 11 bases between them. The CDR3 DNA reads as TGTGCCAGCAGCGTAGGGGGAGCAAGTAACACCGGGGAGCTGTTTTTT. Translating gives CASSVGGASNTGELFF.

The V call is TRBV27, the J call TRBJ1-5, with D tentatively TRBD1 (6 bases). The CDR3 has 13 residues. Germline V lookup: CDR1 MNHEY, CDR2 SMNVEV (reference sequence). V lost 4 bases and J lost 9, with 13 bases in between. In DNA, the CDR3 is TGTGCCAGCAGTTCCGGGGGGCCTCGGCCCCAGCATTTT. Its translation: CASSSGGPRPQHF.

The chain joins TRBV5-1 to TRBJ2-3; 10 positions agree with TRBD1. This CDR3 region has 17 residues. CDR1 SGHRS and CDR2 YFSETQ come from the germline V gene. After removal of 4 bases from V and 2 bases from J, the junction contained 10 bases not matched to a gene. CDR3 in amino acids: CASSHQPGQGTTDTQYF. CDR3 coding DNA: TGCGCCAGCAGCCATCAACCGGGACAGGGGACCACAGATACGCAGTATTTT.

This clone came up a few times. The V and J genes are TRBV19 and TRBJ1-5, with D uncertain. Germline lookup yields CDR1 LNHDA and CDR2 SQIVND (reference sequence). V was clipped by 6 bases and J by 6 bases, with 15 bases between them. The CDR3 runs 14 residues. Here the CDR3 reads CASRLVEAVQPQHF. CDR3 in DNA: TGTGCCAGTAGACTCGTAGAGGCCGTTCAGCCCCAGCATTTT.

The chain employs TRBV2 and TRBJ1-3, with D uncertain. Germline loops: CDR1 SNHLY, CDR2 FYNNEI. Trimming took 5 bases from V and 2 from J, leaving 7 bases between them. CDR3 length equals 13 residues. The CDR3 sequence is CASSREAGNTIYF. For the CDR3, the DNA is TGTGCCAGCAGTAGAGAAGCTGGAAACACCATATATTTT.

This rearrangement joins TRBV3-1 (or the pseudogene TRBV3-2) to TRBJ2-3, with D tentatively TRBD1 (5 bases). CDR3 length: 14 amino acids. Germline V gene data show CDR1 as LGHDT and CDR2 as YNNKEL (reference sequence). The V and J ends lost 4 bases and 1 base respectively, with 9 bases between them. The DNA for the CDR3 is TGTGCCAGCAGCCGCGAGACAGGCACAGATACGCAGTATTTT. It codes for CASSRETGTDTQYF.

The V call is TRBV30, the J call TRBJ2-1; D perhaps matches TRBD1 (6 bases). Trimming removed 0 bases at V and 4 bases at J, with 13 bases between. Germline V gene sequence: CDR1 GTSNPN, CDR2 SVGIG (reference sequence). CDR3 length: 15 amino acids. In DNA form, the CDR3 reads TGTGCCTGGAGTGTAAGCAGGGGACAATACAATGAGCAGTTCTTC. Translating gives CAWSVSRGQYNEQFF.

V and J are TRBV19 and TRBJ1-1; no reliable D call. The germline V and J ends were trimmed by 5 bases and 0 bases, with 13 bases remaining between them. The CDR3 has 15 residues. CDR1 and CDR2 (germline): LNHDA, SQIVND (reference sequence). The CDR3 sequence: CASSQQSGMNTEAFF. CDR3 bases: TGTGCCAGTAGTCAGCAGTCGGGAATGAACACTGAAGCTTTCTTT.

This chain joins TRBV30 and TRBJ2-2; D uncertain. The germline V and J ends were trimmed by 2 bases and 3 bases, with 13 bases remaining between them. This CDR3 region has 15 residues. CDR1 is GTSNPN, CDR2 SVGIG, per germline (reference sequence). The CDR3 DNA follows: TGTGCCTGGAGTTCCGCTGCAACATACACCGGGGAGCTGTTTTTT. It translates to CAWSSAATYTGELFF.

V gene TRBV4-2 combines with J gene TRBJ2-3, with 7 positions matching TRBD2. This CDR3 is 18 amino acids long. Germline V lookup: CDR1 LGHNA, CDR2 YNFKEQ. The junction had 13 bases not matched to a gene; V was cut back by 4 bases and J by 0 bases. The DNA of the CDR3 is TGTGCCAGCAGCCGATATTCCGGGGGGAACCCTAGCACAGATACGCAGTATTTT. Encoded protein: CASSRYSGGNPSTDTQYF.

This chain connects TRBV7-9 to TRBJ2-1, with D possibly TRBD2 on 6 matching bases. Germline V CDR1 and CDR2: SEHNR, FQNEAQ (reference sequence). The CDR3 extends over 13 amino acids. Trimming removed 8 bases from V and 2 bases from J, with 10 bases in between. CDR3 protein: CASQSGPYNEQFF. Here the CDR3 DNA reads TGTGCCAGCCAAAGCGGGCCCTACAATGAGCAGTTCTTC.

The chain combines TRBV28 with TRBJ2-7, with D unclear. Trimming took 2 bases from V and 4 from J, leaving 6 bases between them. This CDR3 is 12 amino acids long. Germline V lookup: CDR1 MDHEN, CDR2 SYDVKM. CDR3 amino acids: CASSLHQYEQYF. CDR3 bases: TGTGCCAGCAGTTTACACCAGTACGAGCAGTACTTC.

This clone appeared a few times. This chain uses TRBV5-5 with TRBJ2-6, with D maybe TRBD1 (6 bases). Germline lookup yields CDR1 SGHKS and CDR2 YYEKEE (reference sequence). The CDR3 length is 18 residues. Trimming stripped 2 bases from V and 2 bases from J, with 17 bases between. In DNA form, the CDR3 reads TGTGCCAGCAGCTTAGGTACAGGGCAGTTTACTGGGGCCAACGTCCTGACTTTC. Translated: CASSLGTGQFTGANVLTF.

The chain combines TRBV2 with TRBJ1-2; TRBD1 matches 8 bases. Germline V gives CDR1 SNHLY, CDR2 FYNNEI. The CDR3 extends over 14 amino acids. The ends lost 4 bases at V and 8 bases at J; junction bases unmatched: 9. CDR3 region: CASSVDRAGTGYTF. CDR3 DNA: TGTGCCAGCAGTGTGGACAGGGCAGGTACAGGCTACACCTTC.

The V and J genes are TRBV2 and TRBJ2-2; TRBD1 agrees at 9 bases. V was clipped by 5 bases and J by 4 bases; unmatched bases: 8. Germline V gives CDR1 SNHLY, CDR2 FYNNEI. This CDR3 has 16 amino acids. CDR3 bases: TGTGCCAGCAGTACAACAGGGGGCTCATTCACCGGGGAGCTGTTTTTT. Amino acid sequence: CASSTTGGSFTGELFF.

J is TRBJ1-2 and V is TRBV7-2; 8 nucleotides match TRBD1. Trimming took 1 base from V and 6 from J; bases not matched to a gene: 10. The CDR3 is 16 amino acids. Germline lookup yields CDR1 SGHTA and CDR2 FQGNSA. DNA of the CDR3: TGTGCCAGCAGCTTAGTTAGGGTCAGGGGGCGAGATGGCTACACCTTC. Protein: CASSLVRVRGRDGYTF.

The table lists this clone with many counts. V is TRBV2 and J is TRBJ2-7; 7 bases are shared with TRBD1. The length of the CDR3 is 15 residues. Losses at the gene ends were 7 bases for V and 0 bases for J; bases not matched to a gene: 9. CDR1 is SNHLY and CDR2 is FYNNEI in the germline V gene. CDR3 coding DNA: TGTGCCAGCATTAAATCCGGGGACAGCTCCTACGAGCAGTACTTC. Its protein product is CASIKSGDSSYEQYF.

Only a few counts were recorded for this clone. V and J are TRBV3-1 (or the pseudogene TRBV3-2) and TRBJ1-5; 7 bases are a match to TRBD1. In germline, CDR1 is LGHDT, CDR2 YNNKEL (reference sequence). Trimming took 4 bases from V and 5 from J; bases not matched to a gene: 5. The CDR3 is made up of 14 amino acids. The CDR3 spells CASSRSGTDQPQHF. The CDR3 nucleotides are TGTGCCAGCAGCCGCTCCGGGACAGATCAGCCCCAGCATTTT.

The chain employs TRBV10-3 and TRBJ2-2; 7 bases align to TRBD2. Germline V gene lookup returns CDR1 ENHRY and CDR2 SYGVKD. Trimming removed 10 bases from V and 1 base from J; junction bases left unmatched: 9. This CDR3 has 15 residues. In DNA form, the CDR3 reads TGTGCCACAACGGCAGGCGGGGGGAACACCGGGGAGCTGTTTTTT. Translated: CATTAGGGNTGELFF.

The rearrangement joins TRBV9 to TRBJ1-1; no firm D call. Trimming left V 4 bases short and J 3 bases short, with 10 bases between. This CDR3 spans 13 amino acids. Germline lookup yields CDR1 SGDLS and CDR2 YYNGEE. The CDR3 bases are TGTGCCAGCAGCCCTGCGTCATACACTGAAGCTTTCTTT. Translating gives CASSPASYTEAFF. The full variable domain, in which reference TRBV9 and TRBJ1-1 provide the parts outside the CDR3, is DSGVTQTPKHLITATGQRVTLRCSPRSGDLSVYWYQQSLDQGLQFLIQYYNGEERAKGNILERFSAQQFPDLHSELNLSSLELGDSALYFCASSPASYTEAFFGQGTRLTVV.

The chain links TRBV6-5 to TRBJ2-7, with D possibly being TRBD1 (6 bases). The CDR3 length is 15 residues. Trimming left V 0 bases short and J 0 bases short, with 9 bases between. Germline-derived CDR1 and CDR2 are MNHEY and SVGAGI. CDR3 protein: CASSYSGDNSYEQYF. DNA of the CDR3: TGTGCCAGCAGTTACTCCGGGGACAACTCCTACGAGCAGTACTTC.

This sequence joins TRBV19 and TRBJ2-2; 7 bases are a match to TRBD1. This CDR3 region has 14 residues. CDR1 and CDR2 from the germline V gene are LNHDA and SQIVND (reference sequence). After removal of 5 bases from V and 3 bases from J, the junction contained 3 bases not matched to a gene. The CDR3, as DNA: TGTGCCAGTAGTCCACAGGGGTACACCGGGGAGCTGTTTTTT. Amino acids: CASSPQGYTGELFF.